Below, 25 T cell receptor beta chains from the same sample are listed, as sequenced in a study of CD8 T cells in ankylosing spondylitis. One entry per CDR3 protein results from TCRdb running MiXCR on the 5' RACE reads. The table includes a few hundred thousand distinct CDR3 sequences, 20% to 30% detected once. The sequenced sample was blood, either unsorted or a sorted T cell fraction (not recorded which). The origin of the receptors is a male donor with ankylosing spondylitis or in good health (not recorded which).

The genes are TRBV12-3 or TRBV12-4 and TRBJ2-7; 10 bases are shared with TRBD1. The CDR3 totals 14 residues. Trimming at V came to 6 bases and at J to 4 bases, leaving 6 bases not matched to a gene. The CDR3 is CASRETGGRYEQYF. The CDR3 bases are TGTGCCAGCAGAGAGACAGGGGGCAGGTACGAGCAGTACTTC.

The CDR3 sequence is CSAQRDRAGLKYGYTF. In nucleotides, the CDR3 is TGCAGTGCTCAGAGAGACAGGGCCGGTTTAAAATATGGCTACACCTTC. J is TRBJ1-2 and V is TRBV20-1, with 7 bases matching TRBD1. From germline, CDR1 is DFQATT and CDR2 SNEGSKA (reference sequence). V dropped 5 bases and J dropped 5; count of bases not matched to a gene: 17. The CDR3 is 16 residues long.

V is TRBV12-5 and J is TRBJ2-3, with 11 positions matching TRBD1. This CDR3 has 15 amino acids. The ends lost 4 bases at V and 5 bases at J; junction bases unmatched: 5. Germline V lookup: CDR1 LGHNT, CDR2 FRNRAP. In DNA, the CDR3 is TGTGCTAGTGGTTCCGGGACAGGGGGTGGAGATACGCAGTATTTT. Translated, it gives CASGSGTGGGDTQYF.

This clonotype showed up just a few times. The CDR3 bases are TGTGCCAGCAGTCCCTATAGGGGACGAAGCAATCAGCCCCAGCATTTT. Protein product: CASSPYRGRSNQPQHF. The rearrangement uses TRBV6-1 and TRBJ1-5, with D possibly matching TRBD1 (5 bases). Looked up from germline, CDR1 is MNHNS and CDR2 is SASEGT. Trimming shortened V by 5 bases and J by 1 base, and 15 bases separated the two germline ends. The CDR3 has 16 residues.

The V call is TRBV19, the J call TRBJ2-1; D is perhaps TRBD1 (5 bases). Between the trimmed V and J ends, which lost 4 bases and 3 bases, there was a span of 7 bases. The CDR3 runs to 13 residues. Germline V gives CDR1 LNHDA, CDR2 SQIVND (reference sequence). CDR3 protein: CASSKGVYNEQFF. The CDR3 DNA follows: TGTGCCAGTAGTAAAGGGGTCTACAATGAGCAGTTCTTC.

This clonotype appeared a few times. The chain carries TRBV20-1 and TRBJ2-5, with TRBD2 identical over 7 bases. This CDR3 is 15 amino acids long. Looked up from germline, CDR1 is DFQATT and CDR2 is SNEGSKA (reference sequence). V dropped 5 bases and J dropped 0; count of bases not matched to a gene: 9. Written as DNA, the CDR3 is TGCAGTGCTGGGGCCAGCGGGGCAAACCAAGAGACCCAGTACTTC. Protein sequence: CSAGASGANQETQYF.

In this sample, this clonotype turned up a few times. The CDR3 DNA follows: TGCAGTGCCCCTTTCCAGGGAAATGAGCAGTTCTTC. Protein product: CSAPFQGNEQFF. This chain joins TRBV20-1 and TRBJ2-1; D perhaps matches TRBD1 (5 bases). The CDR3 is 12 amino acids. V lost 6 bases, J lost 7 bases, and 13 bases lay in between. The V gene's germline CDR1 is DFQATT and CDR2 SNEGSKA (reference sequence).

This chain joins TRBV18 and TRBJ2-1, with D perhaps TRBD2 (6 bases). Germline-derived CDR1 and CDR2 are KGHSH and LQKENI. The ends were cut back, 3 bases at V and 3 bases at J, with 15 bases in the middle. The CDR3 runs 16 residues. CDR3 coding DNA: TGTGCCAGCTCACCCAGTAGACTAGGGGACTACAATGAGCAGTTCTTC. It yields the protein CASSPSRLGDYNEQFF.

This clonotype was counted at least ten times. The chain carries TRBV28 and TRBJ1-4; D unresolved. Germline values: CDR1 MDHEN, CDR2 SYDVKM. Trimming removed 4 bases at V and 0 bases at J, with 6 bases between. This CDR3 contains 14 residues. CDR3 sequence: CASSSSTTNEKLFF. The CDR3 bases are TGTGCCAGCAGTTCGTCCACAACTAATGAAAAACTGTTTTTT.

This clonotype is a singleton in its sample. The chain joins TRBV6-1 to TRBJ1-2; D not certain. Trimming pared 6 bases from V and 1 base from J, leaving 9 bases between. Per the germline V gene, CDR1 is MNHNS and CDR2 is SASEGT. This CDR3 contains 13 residues. This CDR3 is CASRTNSNYGYTF. In DNA form, the CDR3 reads TGTGCCAGCAGAACGAACAGTAACTATGGCTACACCTTC.

This clonotype came up many times. This chain links TRBV6-5 with TRBJ2-5; the D gene could be TRBD1 or TRBD2 (5 bases each). Germline CDR1 reads MNHEY; CDR2 reads SVGAGI. This CDR3 is built from 14 residues. Trimming took 0 bases from V and 5 from J, leaving 10 bases between them. The CDR3 DNA sequence: TGTGCCAGCAGTTACTCGTTGTGGGGGGAGACCCAGTACTTC. It specifies CASSYSLWGETQYF.

This clonotype has at least ten counts. The rearrangement links TRBV12-3 or TRBV12-4 to TRBJ2-1, with 8 bases lining up with TRBD2. This CDR3 has 13 amino acids. With V trimmed by 3 bases and J by 16 bases, 11 bases remained unmatched. CDR3 nucleotide sequence: TGTGCCAGCAGTTTTCGGGGCGGGGGGCCATATTTCTTC. As protein: CASSFRGGGPYFF.

This clonotype was seen a few times. The rearrangement links TRBV12-3 or TRBV12-4 to TRBJ2-7, with D perhaps matching TRBD2 (5 bases). This CDR3 has 13 amino acids. Trimming pared 5 bases from V and 2 bases from J, leaving 10 bases between. The CDR3 DNA reads TGTGCCAGCAGTGCTTCGGGGACCTACGAGCAGTACTTC. Translating gives CASSASGTYEQYF.

For this clonotype: The germline gene is not matched at one end of the junction; a read error may be the cause. The gene calls are TRBV7-8 and TRBJ2-3; D is perhaps TRBD1 or TRBD2 (6 bases each). The CDR3 consists of 14 residues. Germline lookup yields CDR1 SGHVS and CDR2 FQNEAQ. CDR3 amino acids: CVSSLEGGTDTQYF. DNA of the CDR3: TGTGTCAGCAGCTTAGAAGGGGGGACAGATACGCAGTATTTT.

This clonotype was found many times. V usage is TRBV12-3 or TRBV12-4 and J usage is TRBJ2-7; D is perhaps TRBD2 (5 bases). The CDR3 length is 15 residues. Trimming stripped 3 bases from V and 0 bases from J, with 12 bases between. The CDR3, as DNA: TGTGCCAGCAGTTTTGGGAGCCGGAGCTCCTACGAGCAGTACTTC. This encodes CASSFGSRSSYEQYF.

The chain links TRBV30 to TRBJ2-7, with D uncertain. V gave up 2 bases and J gave up 3 bases, with 14 bases separating them. Per the germline V gene, CDR1 is GTSNPN and CDR2 is SVGIG (reference sequence). CDR3 length: 14 residues. The CDR3 bases are TGTGCCTGGAGTAATTGGGCGATGTTCTACGAGCAGTACTTC. Its protein product is CAWSNWAMFYEQYF. The full variable domain, in which reference TRBV30 and TRBJ2-7 provide the parts outside the CDR3, is SQTIHQWPATLVQPVGSPLSLECTVEGTSNPNLYWYRQAAGRGLQLLFYSVGIGQISSEVPQNLSASRPQDRQFILSSKKLLLSDSGFYLCAWSNWAMFYEQYFGPGTRLTVT.

The chain combines TRBV12-3 or TRBV12-4 with TRBJ2-5; 7 bases map to TRBD2. CDR3 length: 13 amino acids. V gave up 7 bases and J gave up 6 bases; unmatched junction bases: 8. The CDR3, as DNA: TGTGCCAGCACCCAACTAGCGACCCAGACCCAGTACTTC. This gives the protein CASTQLATQTQYF.

Regarding this clonotype: Germline is not matched at one junction end, which may reflect a read error. The V call is TRBV7-7, the J call TRBJ2-5; D perhaps matches TRBD1 (6 bases). Germline assignment: CDR1 SSHAT and CDR2 FNYEAQ (reference sequence). This CDR3 contains 17 residues. As DNA, the CDR3 is TGTGCTAGCAGCTTAAGCCCCCTACAGGGAGTCCAAGAGACCCAGTACTTC. Its translation: CASSLSPLQGVQETQYF.

The chain couples TRBV12-3 or TRBV12-4 to TRBJ2-1; possible D gene TRBD2, 6 bases. Trimming took off 2 bases at V and 6 bases at J, with 11 bases between the two ends. The CDR3 has 14 residues. The CDR3 coding sequence is TGTGCCAGCAGTTTATACTGGAGGGGCAATGAGCAGTTCTTC. This codes for CASSLYWRGNEQFF.

Only a few counts were recorded for this clonotype. The chain recombines TRBV20-1 with TRBJ2-3; 9 bases line up with TRBD2. The germline CDR1 and CDR2 sequences are DFQATT and SNEGSKA (reference sequence). The CDR3 contains 16 residues. V shed 3 bases and J 0 bases; nucleotides not matched to a gene: 7. CDR3 amino acids: CSASGLAGPSTDTQYF. As DNA, the CDR3 is TGCAGTGCTAGTGGGCTAGCGGGGCCTAGCACAGATACGCAGTATTTT.

This clonotype was seen a handful of times. CDR3 in amino acids: CSVALRGVNIQYF. The CDR3 DNA reads as TGCAGCGTTGCCCTGAGGGGGGTGAACATTCAGTACTTC. J is TRBJ2-4 and V is TRBV29-1; perhaps D is TRBD1 or TRBD2 (6 bases each). The germline gives CDR1 SQVTM, CDR2 ANQGSEA. With 4 bases removed from V and 7 bases from J, the gap between germline ends came to 14 bases. The CDR3 is 13 residues long. The full variable domain, its missing parts supplied by reference TRBV29-1 and TRBJ2-4, is SAVISQKPSRDICQRGTSLTIQCQVDSQVTMMFWYRQQPGQSLTLIATANQGSEATYESGFVIDKFPISRPNLTFSTLTVSNMSPEDSSIYLCSVALRGVNIQYFGAGTRLSVL.

The gene calls are TRBV3-1 and TRBJ1-1; tentatively, D is TRBD1 (5 bases). The CDR3 has 15 amino acids. V lost 0 bases to trimming and J lost 3 bases, with 11 bases between them. CDR1 is LGHDT, CDR2 YNNKEL, per germline (reference sequence). Here the CDR3 reads CASSQDGEGDTEAFF. CDR3 coding DNA: TGTGCCAGCAGCCAAGATGGGGAAGGGGACACTGAAGCTTTCTTT.

This clonotype was picked up many times. The chain is built from TRBV28 and TRBJ2-2; TRBD1 aligns across 7 bases. CDR3 size: 13 residues. The J segment lost 5 bases and the V segment lost 7 bases, leaving 4 bases of the junction unmatched. Germline V gene lookup returns CDR1 MDHEN and CDR2 SYDVKM. This chain's CDR3 is CASTQGTTGELFF. The CDR3 DNA sequence: TGTGCCAGCACACAGGGGACGACCGGGGAGCTGTTTTTT.

This clonotype was seen a few times. The rearrangement joins TRBV29-1 to TRBJ2-5; no definite D call. CDR3 size: 14 residues. Per germline, CDR1 SQVTM and CDR2 ANQGSEA. Deletions cut 0 bases from V and 5 bases from J, with 13 bases between. The CDR3 loop reads CSVEDRARMETQYF. CDR3 nucleotide sequence: TGCAGCGTTGAAGATCGAGCACGGATGGAGACCCAGTACTTC.

The chain has TRBV20-1 and TRBJ2-6; a weak D match, TRBD1 (5 bases). Germline V gene sequence: CDR1 DFQATT, CDR2 SNEGSKA (reference sequence). The CDR3 contains 16 residues. V dropped 1 base and J dropped 4 bases, with 14 bases sitting between them. For the CDR3, the DNA is TGCAGTGCTAGAGGGGGCGGCCCGGAAGGGGCCAACGTCCTGACTTTC. Its translation is CSARGGGPEGANVLTF.